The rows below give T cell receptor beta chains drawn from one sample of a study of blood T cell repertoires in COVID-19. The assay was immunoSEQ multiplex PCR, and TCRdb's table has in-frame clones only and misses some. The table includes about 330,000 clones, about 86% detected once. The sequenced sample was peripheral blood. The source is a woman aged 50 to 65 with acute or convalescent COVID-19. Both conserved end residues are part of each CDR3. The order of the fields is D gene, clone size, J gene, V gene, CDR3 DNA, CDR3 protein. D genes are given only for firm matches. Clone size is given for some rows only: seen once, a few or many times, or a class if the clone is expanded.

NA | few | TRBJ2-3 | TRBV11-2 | TGTGCCAGCAGCCCGCGGGCTACTATCACAGATACGCAGTATTTT | CASSPRATITDTQYF
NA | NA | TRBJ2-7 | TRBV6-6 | TGTGCCAGCAGTTACGGGCAGCTGAGCTCCTACGAGCAGTACTTC | CASSYGQLSSYEQYF
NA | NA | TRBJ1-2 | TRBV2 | TGTGCCAGCAGTGATAACCACGGACAGACGAACACCTTC | CASSDNHGQTNTF
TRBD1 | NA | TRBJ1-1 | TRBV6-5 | TGTGCCAGCAGCTTAGGACAGGGTACATACACTGAAGCTTTCTTT | CASSLGQGTYTEAFF
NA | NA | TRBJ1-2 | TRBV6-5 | TGTGCCACTAGGGGAGGGGGCTATGGCTACACCTTC | CATRGGGYGYTF
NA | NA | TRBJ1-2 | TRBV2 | TGTGCCAGCAGTGATCTCTTTGTCGGGGAATCCTATGGCTACACCTTC | CASSDLFVGESYGYTF
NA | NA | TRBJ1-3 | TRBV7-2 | TGTGCCAGCAGCTTAACTGGGGGGGGGATATCTGGAAACACCATATATTTT | CASSLTGGGISGNTIYF
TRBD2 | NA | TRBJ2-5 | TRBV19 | TGTGCCAGTAGTCCAGGCTCGACTAGCGGGAGTGAGACCCAGTACTTC | CASSPGSTSGSETQYF
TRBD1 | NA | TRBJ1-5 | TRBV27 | TGTGCCAGCAGTTTCGGGACAGGGAATCAGCCCCAGCATTTT | CASSFGTGNQPQHF
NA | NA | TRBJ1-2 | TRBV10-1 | TGCGCCAGCAGGGTCAGGAGGAACTATGGCTACACCTTC | CASRVRRNYGYTF
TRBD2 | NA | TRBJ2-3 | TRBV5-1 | TGCGCCAGCAGCCGGGGACTAGACACAGATACGCAGTATTTT | CASSRGLDTDTQYF
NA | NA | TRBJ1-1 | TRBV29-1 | TGCAGCGTTCAGGGGAGTGGGCCGGAAGCTTTCTTT | CSVQGSGPEAFF
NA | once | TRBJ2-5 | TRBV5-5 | TGTGCCAGCAGCTTGGAAGACAGCCAAGAGACCCAGTACTTC | CASSLEDSQETQYF
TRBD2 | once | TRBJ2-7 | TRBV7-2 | TGTGCCAGCAGCCCCCCGGGGGGGGGCTACGAGCAGTACTTC | CASSPPGGGYEQYF
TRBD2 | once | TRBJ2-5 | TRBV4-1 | TGCGCCAGCAGCCAAGGGAACGGGGGGGAGACCCAGTACTTC | CASSQGNGGETQYF
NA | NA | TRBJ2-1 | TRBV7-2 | TGTGCCAGCAGCTCATTCGGTAGCCATGAGCAGTTCTTC | CASSSFGSHEQFF
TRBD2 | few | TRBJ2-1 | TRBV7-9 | TGTGCCAGCAGCTCCCGGACTAGCGGGGGCTGGAATGAGCAGTTCTTC | CASSSRTSGGWNEQFF
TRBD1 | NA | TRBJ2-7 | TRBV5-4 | TGTGCCAGCAGCTCGACGGACAGGGGGACCTACGAGCAGTACTTC | CASSSTDRGTYEQYF
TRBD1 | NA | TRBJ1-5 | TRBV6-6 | TGTGCCAGCAGTTACGGCCCTGGACAGGGTGGTTGGCCCCAGCATTTT | CASSYGPGQGGWPQHF
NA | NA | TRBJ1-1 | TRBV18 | TGTGCCAGCTCGCGCGGGGAGTTGGGCACTGAAGCTTTCTTT | CASSRGELGTEAFF
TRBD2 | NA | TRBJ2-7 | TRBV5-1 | TGCGCCAGCAGCTTGGAGCTAGCGGGGGCCTACGAGCAGTACTTC | CASSLELAGAYEQYF
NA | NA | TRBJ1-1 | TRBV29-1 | TGCAGCGTTGAAGAGGCGGCAGGGCTCACTGAAGCTTTCTTT | CSVEEAAGLTEAFF
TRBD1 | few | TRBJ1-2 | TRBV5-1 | TGCGCCAGCAGCTTAGCGACAGGGGTTAACTATGGCTACACCTTC | CASSLATGVNYGYTF
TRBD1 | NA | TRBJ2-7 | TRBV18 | TGTGCCAGCTCATACAGGGGATACGAGCAGTACTTC | CASSYRGYEQYF
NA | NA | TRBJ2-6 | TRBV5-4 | TGTGCCAGCAGCCGGGACACCAACTCTGGGGCCAACGTCCTGACTTTC | CASSRDTNSGANVLTF
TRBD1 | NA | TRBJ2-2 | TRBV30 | TGTGCCTGCAAGCAGGGGGCGCAGCTGGGCACCGGGGAGCTGTTTTTT | CACKQGAQLGTGELFF
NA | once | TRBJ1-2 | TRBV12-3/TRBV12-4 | TGTGCCAGCAGTCTGACCGGGGTTGGCTACACCTTC | CASSLTGVGYTF
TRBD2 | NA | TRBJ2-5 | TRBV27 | TGTGCCAGCAGTGATAGCGGGAGGGCCTGGGAGACCCAGTACTTC | CASSDSGRAWETQYF
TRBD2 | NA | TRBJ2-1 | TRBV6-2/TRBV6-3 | TGTGCCAGCAGCCTAGCGGTCCTCTCCTACAATGAGCAGTTCTTC | CASSLAVLSYNEQFF
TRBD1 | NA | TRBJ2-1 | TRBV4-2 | TGTGCCAGCAGCCAGGCCGGGACAGGGGTAATAGAGCAGTTCTTC | CASSQAGTGVIEQFF